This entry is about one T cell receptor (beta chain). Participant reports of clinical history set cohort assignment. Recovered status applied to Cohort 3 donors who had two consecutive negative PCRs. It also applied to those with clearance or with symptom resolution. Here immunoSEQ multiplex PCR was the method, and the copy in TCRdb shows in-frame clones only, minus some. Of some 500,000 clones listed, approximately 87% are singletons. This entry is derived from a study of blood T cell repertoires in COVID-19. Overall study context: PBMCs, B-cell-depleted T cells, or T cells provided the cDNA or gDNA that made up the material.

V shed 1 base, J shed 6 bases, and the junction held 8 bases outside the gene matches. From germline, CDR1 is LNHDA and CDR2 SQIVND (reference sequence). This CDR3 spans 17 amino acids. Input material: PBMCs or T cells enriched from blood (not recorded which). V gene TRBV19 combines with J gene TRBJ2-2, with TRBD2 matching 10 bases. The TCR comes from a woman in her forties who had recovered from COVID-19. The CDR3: CASSIGVLAGVAGELFF. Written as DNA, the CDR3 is TGTGCCAGTAGTATAGGTGTGCTAGCGGGGGTCGCCGGGGAGCTGTTTTTT. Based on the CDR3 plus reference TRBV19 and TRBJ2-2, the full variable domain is DGGITQSPKYLFRKEGQNVTLSCEQNLNHDAMYWYRQDPGQGLRLIYYSQIVNDFQKGDIAEGYSVSREKKESFPLTVTSAQKNPTAFYLCASSIGVLAGVAGELFFGEGSRLTVL.